This entry lists 3 T cell receptor beta chains sequenced from one sample in a study of early stage breast cancer tumors. Assay used: immunoSEQ multiplex PCR; TCRdb lists only in-frame clones, some missing. Of roughly 53,000 clones listed, over 80% are singletons. Input material: blood. The origin of the receptors is a person between 70 and 80 years old with breast cancer.

This rearrangement joins TRBV10-2 to TRBJ2-3; D possibly corresponds to TRBD2 (6 bases). The CDR3 covers 17 residues. Looked up from germline, CDR1 is WSHSY and CDR2 is SAAADI. Trimming removed 2 bases at V and 0 bases at J, with 15 bases between. The DNA of the CDR3 is TGCGCCAGCAGTGAGACTTTCCGGGACTCAAGCACAGATACGCAGTATTTT. Its protein product is CASSETFRDSSTDTQYF.

The chain combines TRBV5-1 with TRBJ1-2; perhaps TRBD1 as D (6 bases). The length of the CDR3 is 15 residues. CDR1 SGHRS and CDR2 YFSETQ come from the germline V gene. The ends were cut back, 4 bases at V and 4 bases at J, with 17 bases in the middle. CDR3 in DNA: TGCGCCAGCAGCACCGGACAGTCCAGCGTCTATGGCTACACCTTC. This codes for CASSTGQSSVYGYTF.

The chain recombines TRBV28 with TRBJ2-5, with 15 bases that match TRBD2. The CDR3 extends over 16 amino acids. Losses at the gene ends were 5 bases for V and 4 bases for J; bases not matched to a gene: 5. Germline CDR1 MDHEN, CDR2 SYDVKM. CDR3 sequence (DNA): TGTGCCAGCAGTCCCGGACTAGCGGGAGGGGGAGAGACCCAGTACTTC. Translated: CASSPGLAGGGETQYF.